Described below is a single T cell receptor beta chain sequence and its context. This clone showed up just once. This receptor's antigen is unknown. Per-base quality was not reported, and no clone a single base away is much larger than it. Counted from cysteine to phenylalanine, this CDR3 has 14 amino acids. Just CDR3 DNA is preserved here, 42 bases in frame from base 1. V was cut back by 6 bases and J by 5 bases, leaving a gap of 17 bases between them. The germline V gene (reference sequence) provides CDR1 MNHEY and CDR2 SMNVEV. The data derive from a study of PD-1 blockade in classical Hodgkin lymphoma (dated by TCRdb to the early 2020s). About the full investigation: Nivolumab dosing was 3 mg/kg intravenously every 2 weeks, continuing until either disease progression or unacceptable toxicity. The study used TCR beta sequencing and CyTOF to define a peripheral blood immune signature of response to PD-1 blockade in classical Hodgkin lymphoma.

Sample time point, as interpreted from the label and publication: cycle 1 day 1 (C1D1), immediately before nivolumab initiation. All trial patients had relapsed after autologous stem cell transplantation, with cohorts A, B and C differing in prior brentuximab vedotin exposure. A total of around 59 patients with relapsed/refractory classical Hodgkin lymphoma made up the trial cohort, and each patient's best overall response was complete response, partial response or progressive disease. Single-agent nivolumab was administered to trial patients in the multi-cohort phase II CheckMate 205 trial. Best overall response was determined by an independent review committee according to the 2007 International Working Group response criteria. PBMCs from the trial were collected at three points: immediately before nivolumab initiation (C1D1), and during therapy at cycle 2 day 1 and cycle 4 day 1. Peripheral blood was collected in 8 mL Vacutainer Cell Preparation Tubes, from which PBMCs were isolated by centrifugation and then cryopreserved.

Genomic DNA was isolated using the Qiagen DNeasy kit from unsorted PBMCs as well as from negatively selected CD4+ and CD8+ fractions. TCR beta CDR3 regions were subjected to amplification by immunoSEQ multiplex PCR with primers that anneal to V and J segments. Amplification bias was minimized using a synthetic immune receptor repertoire, and residual bias was removed computationally after sequencing. In the source study's methods: Custom Python scripts were used to quantify repertoire diversity as the Shannon entropy index. The unsorted, CD4+ and CD8+ repertoires were each analyzed separately, with the exception of combined analyses, where CD4+ and CD8+ sequences were merged in silico. A clone counted as expanded when the clone's frequency after treatment rose at least 2-fold relative to C1D1, and clones undetected at baseline were given a pseudocount of 0.5. Clones with 0 or 1 copy at C1D1 were defined as singleton clones, while clones with 2 or more copies were defined as non-singleton clones. Clones expanded in unsorted samples were annotated as CD4+, CD8+ or unknown by matching protein sequences in sorted samples from the same patient. Diversity changes from C1D1 to C4D1 were tested in paired samples using Wilcoxon tests. TCRdb retrieved this table from immuneACCESS and kept in-frame rearrangements only. Not all clones are present; in checked studies, unresolved V genes account for under half, and no reason is known for the remainder. V, J and clone size are taken as reported in that table, and D and trimming were inferred from the DNA itself. For this sample the table gives tens of thousands of clones, of which 90% were detected only once. The top ten hold about 8.8% of the sample.

Study-level results and caveats: Baseline diversity similar to that of newly diagnosed patients was observed in trial patients achieving complete response, whereas significantly lower diversity was observed in partial responders and progressors. Lower diversity was observed in patients in whom nivolumab was started less than 1 year after ASCT, and these patients were excluded from later analyses so that confounding by immune reconstitution would be avoided. Baseline TCR diversity was reported as lower in newly diagnosed patients than in healthy donors, and lower still in relapsed/refractory patients. Only a single clinical trial cohort was studied, and what caused the repertoire differences, possibly disease activity or prior therapy, remained undefined. By C4D1, a significant rise was seen in CD4+ TCR diversity but not in CD8+ TCR diversity (p=0.0027 vs p=0.16), and the rise was most apparent among complete responders (p=0.02).

This material consisted of peripheral blood mononuclear cells (PBMCs), taken at baseline. The rearranged chain carries TRBV27 and TRBJ2-7; the D gene is possibly TRBD1 or TRBD2, each agreeing over 6 bases. This clonotype was sampled from a human donor with classical Hodgkin lymphoma. CDR3 reads: CASRTGGLAHEQYF. The bases read TGTGCCAGCAGAACCGGGGGCCTGGCCCACGAGCAGTACTTC.